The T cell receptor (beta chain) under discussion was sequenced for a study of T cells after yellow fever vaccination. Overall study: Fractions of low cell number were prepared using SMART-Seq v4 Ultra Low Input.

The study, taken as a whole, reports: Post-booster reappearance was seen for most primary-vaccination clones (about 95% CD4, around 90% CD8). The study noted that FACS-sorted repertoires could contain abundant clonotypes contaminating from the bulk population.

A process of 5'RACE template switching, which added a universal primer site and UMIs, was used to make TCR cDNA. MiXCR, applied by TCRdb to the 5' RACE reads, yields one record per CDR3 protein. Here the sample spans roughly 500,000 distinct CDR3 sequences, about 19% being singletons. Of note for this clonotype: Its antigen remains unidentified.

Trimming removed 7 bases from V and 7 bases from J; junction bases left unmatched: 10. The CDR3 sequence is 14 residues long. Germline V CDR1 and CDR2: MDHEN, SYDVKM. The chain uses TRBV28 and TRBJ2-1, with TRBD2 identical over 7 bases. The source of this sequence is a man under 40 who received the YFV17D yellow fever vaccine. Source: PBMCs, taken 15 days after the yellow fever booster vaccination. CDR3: CASTLGGVGNEQFF. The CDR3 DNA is TGTGCCAGCACCCTGGGGGGGGTAGGGAATGAGCAGTTCTTC.